The clone carrying this T cell receptor beta chain was seen a few times. Its antigen is as yet unknown. The data are from a study of cytomegalovirus exposure and HLA in healthy donors. The germline V gene has CDR1 SGHTA and CDR2 FQGNSA. The CDR3 consists of 16 residues. V lost 1 base to trimming and J lost 1 base, with 14 bases between them. Study-wide findings and caveats: The study designated roughly 150 TCR beta chains cytomegalovirus-associated. The TCR clusters that emerged in the first cohort tended, a later analysis found, to co-occur in the 120 or so validation repertoires. According to reports, the classifier identified cytomegalovirus status with high specificity and sensitivity. As confirmed in vitro, a few CMV-associated chains were specific for CMV antigens.

Sequenced by immunoSEQ multiplex PCR; TCRdb stores in-frame clones only, minus some. The sample includes around 130,000 clones, approximately 87% of them seen just once. Sequencing used PBMCs. The clonotype originates from a woman younger than 45 in good health and CMV-seronegative. The rearrangement joins TRBV7-2 to TRBJ2-7; D perhaps matches TRBD2 (5 bases). CDR3 in DNA: TGTGCCAGCAGCTTAGAGTACGGGGAGCCGTCCTACGAGCAGTACTTC. Translated, it gives CASSLEYGEPSYEQYF.